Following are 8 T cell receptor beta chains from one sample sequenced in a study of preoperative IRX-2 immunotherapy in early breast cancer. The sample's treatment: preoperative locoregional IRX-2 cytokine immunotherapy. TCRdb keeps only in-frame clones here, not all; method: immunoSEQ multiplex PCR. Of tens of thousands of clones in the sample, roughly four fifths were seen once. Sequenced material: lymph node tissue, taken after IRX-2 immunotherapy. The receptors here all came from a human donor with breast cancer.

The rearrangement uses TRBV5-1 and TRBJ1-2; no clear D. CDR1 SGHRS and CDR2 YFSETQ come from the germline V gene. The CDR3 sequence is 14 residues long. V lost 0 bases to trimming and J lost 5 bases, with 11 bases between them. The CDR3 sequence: CASSLAGVEYGYTF. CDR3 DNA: TGCGCCAGCAGCTTGGCCGGGGTAGAATATGGCTACACCTTC. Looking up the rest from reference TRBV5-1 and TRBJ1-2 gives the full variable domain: KAGVTQTPRYLIKTRGQQVTLSCSPISGHRSVSWYQQTPGQGLQFLFEYFSETQRNKGNFPGRFSGRQFSNSRSEMNVSTLELGDSALYLCASSLAGVEYGYTFGSGTRLTVV.

The CDR3 loop reads CASSYPGSMNTEAFF. CDR3 DNA: TGTGCCAGCAGTTATCCGGGATCTATGAACACTGAAGCTTTCTTT. The V gene is TRBV6-8, the J gene TRBJ1-1; D uncertain. V was pared by 3 bases and J by 0 bases, with 11 bases between. The CDR3 is 15 amino acids. From germline, CDR1 is MNHGY and CDR2 SAAAGT.

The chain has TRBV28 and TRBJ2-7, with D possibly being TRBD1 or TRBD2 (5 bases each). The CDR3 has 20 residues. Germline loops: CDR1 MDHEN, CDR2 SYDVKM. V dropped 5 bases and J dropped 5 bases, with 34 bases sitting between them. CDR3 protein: CASSPYTFGVRRQSLNEQYF. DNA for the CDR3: TGTGCCAGCAGTCCGTACACCTTCGGGGTGAGGAGACAGTCATTGAACGAGCAGTACTTC.

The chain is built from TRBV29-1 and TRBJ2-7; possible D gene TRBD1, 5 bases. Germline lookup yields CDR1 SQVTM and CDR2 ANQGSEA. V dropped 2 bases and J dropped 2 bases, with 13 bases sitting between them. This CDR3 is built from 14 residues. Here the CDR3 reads CSVEFQDKPYEQYF. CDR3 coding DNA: TGCAGCGTTGAATTCCAGGACAAACCCTACGAGCAGTACTTC.

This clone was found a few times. CDR3 protein: CASSYGGRDYGYTF. The CDR3 DNA reads TGTGCCAGCAGTTACGGGGGCAGGGACTATGGCTACACCTTC. The rearrangement joins TRBV6-8 to TRBJ1-2; possibly TRBD1 for D (6 bases). CDR1 is MNHGY and CDR2 is SAAAGT in the germline V gene. Between the trimmed V and J ends, which lost 2 bases and 3 bases, there was a span of 10 bases. This CDR3 is built from 14 residues.

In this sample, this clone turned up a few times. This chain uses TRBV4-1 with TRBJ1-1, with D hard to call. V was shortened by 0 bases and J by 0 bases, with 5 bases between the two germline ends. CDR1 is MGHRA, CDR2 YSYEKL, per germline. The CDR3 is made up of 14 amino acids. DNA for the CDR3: TGCGCCAGCAGCCAAGATAACATGAACACTGAAGCTTTCTTT. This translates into CASSQDNMNTEAFF.

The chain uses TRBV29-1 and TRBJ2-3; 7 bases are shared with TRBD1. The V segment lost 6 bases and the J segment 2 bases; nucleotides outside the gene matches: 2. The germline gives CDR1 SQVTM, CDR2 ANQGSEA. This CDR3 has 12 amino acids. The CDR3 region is CSVGQFTDTQYF. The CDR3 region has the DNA TGCAGCGTGGGACAGTTCACAGATACGCAGTATTTT.

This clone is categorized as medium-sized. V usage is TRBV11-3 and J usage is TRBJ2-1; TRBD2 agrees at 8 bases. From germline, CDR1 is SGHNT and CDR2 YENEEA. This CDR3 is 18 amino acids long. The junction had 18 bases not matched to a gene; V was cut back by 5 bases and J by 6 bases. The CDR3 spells CASSPLGVLADGFNEQFF. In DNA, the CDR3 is TGTGCCAGCAGCCCATTAGGCGTACTAGCGGACGGATTCAATGAGCAGTTCTTC.